A selection of T cell receptor beta chains follows, all from one sample in a study of monozygotic twins with inflammatory bowel disease. TCRdb processed the 5' RACE reads again and assigns one entry to each CDR3 protein, with no DNA. Seen in this sample are around 220,000 distinct CDR3 sequences; the ten most common clones hold around 7.6%. Sequencing was done on a sample of blood. These receptors were collected from a human donor with ulcerative colitis or Crohn's disease, or a healthy co-twin of an affected twin (not recorded which). CDR3s include the opening cysteine and the closing phenylalanine or tryptophan. Fields, in order: J gene, V gene, CDR3 protein.

TRBJ2-1 | TRBV20-1 | CSASGPSSGRYYNEQFF
TRBJ1-6 | TRBV15 | CATSREASYNSPLHF
TRBJ2-1 | TRBV29-1 | CSVNWYNEQFF
TRBJ2-3 | TRBV7-2 | CASSYTVHTQYF
TRBJ2-2 | TRBV20-1 | CSARDGGRTGELFF
TRBJ2-1 | TRBV10-3 | CAISQGTEGYNEQFF
TRBJ1-5 | TRBV7-2 | CASSPPHQPQHF
TRBJ1-3 | TRBV2 | CASLPWGQNGNTIYF
TRBJ2-1 | TRBV11-1 | CASSDRLAGPYNEQFF
TRBJ2-5 | TRBV7-9 | CASRGTVKETQYF
TRBJ1-1 | TRBV12-3/TRBV12-4 | CASGSGRMNTEAFF
TRBJ2-7 | TRBV27 | CASSPLAGGYYEQYF
TRBJ2-7 | TRBV5-1 | CASSFDSGYEQYF
TRBJ2-2 | TRBV7-2 | CASSLWDREAGELFF
TRBJ1-5 | TRBV5-1 | CASSIGTGGGQPQHF
TRBJ1-2 | TRBV7-2 | CASSLELYGYTF